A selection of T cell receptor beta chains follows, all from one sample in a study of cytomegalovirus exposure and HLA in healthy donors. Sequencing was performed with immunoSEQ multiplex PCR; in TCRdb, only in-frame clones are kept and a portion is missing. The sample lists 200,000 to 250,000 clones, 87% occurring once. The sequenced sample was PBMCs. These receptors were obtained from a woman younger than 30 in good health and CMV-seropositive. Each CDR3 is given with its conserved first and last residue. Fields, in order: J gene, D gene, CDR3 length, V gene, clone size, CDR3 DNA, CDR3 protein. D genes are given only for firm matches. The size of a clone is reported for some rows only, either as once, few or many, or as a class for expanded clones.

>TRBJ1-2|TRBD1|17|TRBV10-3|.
TGTGCCATCAGGATAAAGGGATCTACAGGGGGAAACTATGGCTACACCTTC
CAIRIKGSTGGNYGYTF
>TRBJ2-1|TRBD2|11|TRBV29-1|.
TGCAGCGTTGAGGCTAGCGGGAATCTGTTCTTC
CSVEASGNLFF
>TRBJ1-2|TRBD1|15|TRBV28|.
TGTGCCAGCAGACCAAAAGAACAGGGGCTCTATGGCTACACCTTC
CASRPKEQGLYGYTF
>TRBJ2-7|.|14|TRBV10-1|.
TGCGCCAGCAGTCGGGCAGGGAAAGTCAACGAGCAGTACTTC
CASSRAGKVNEQYF
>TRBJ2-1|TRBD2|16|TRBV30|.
TGTGCCTGGAGTGGGGGGAGGGACGCCTTCGACCATGAGCAGTTCTTC
CAWSGGRDAFDHEQFF
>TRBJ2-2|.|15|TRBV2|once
TGTGCCGCCCCTGAGCGCGGGTCGAACACCGGGGAGCTGTTTTTT
CAAPERGSNTGELFF
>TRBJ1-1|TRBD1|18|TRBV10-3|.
TGTGCCACCGGCCGATCGGGGACAGGGGGCTTCCTGAACACTGAAGCTTTCTTT
CATGRSGTGGFLNTEAFF
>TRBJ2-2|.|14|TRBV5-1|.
TGCGCCAGCAGCCCTTACAGGGTCACCGGGGAGCTGTTTTTT
CASSPYRVTGELFF
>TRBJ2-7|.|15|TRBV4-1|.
TGCGCCAGCAGTCCGGGCGAGGGTAGGGCCCACGAGCAGTACTTC
CASSPGEGRAHEQYF
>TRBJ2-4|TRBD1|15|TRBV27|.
TGTGCCAGCAGTCCGACAGGGCTAGCCAAAAACATTCAGTACTTC
CASSPTGLAKNIQYF
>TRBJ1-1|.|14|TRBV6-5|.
TGTGCCAGCAGGGTCGCCAGGGAGGGGACTGAAGCTTTCTTT
CASRVAREGTEAFF
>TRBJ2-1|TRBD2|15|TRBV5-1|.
TGCGCCAGCAGCCACACTAGCGGGAGATTCGTCCAGCAGTTCTTC
CASSHTSGRFVQQFF
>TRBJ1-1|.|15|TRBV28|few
TGTGCCAGCAGTCGCGCAGGGGCGAAGGACACTGAAGCTTTCTTT
CASSRAGAKDTEAFF
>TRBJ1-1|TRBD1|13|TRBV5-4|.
TGTGCCAGCAGCACGACTGGGACAGGTAAAGCTTTCTTT
CASSTTGTGKAFF
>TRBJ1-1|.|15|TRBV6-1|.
TGTGCCAGCAGTTCCTTTAGGGGGAAGGACACTGAAGCTTTCTTT
CASSSFRGKDTEAFF
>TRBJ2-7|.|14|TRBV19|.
TGTGCCAGTAGTCTCCGGACAAGCCCCTACGAGCAGTACTTC
CASSLRTSPYEQYF
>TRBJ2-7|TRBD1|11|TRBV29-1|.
TGCAGCGTTGGACAGGGGAACGAGCAGTACTTC
CSVGQGNEQYF
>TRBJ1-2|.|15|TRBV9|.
TGTGCCAGCAGCGCACTCAGGGAATCGGCCTATGGCTACACCTTC
CASSALRESAYGYTF
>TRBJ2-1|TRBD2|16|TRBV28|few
TGTGCCAGCAGTTCCTTCCTAGCGGGAGGATACAATGAGCAGTTCTTC
CASSSFLAGGYNEQFF
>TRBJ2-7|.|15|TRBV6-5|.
TGTGCCAGCAGTGGGGCCTATCGGACTAACCTCGAGCAGTACTTC
CASSGAYRTNLEQYF
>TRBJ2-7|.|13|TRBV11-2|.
TGTGCCAGCAGCTTCGGGGGACAGTACGAGCAGTACTTC
CASSFGGQYEQYF
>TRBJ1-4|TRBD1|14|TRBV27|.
TGTGCCAGCAGTTTATCGACAGGGGCTGAAAAACTGTTTTTT
CASSLSTGAEKLFF
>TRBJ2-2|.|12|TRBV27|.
TGTGCCAGCAGCCAAGGGGGCGGGGAGCTGTTTTTT
CASSQGGGELFF
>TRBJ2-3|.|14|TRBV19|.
TGTGCCAGTAGACAGGGAAGGGGCACAGATACGCAGTATTTT
CASRQGRGTDTQYF
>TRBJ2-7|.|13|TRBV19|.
TGTGCCAGTGGATGGACTCGCGGCCACGAGCAGTACTTC
CASGWTRGHEQYF
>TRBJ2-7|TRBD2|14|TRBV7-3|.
TGTGCCAGCAGCTTTAGCGGGGGCCCCTACGAGCAGTACTTC
CASSFSGGPYEQYF
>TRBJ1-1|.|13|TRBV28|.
TGTGCCAGCAGCCAGACAGTGAACACTGAAGCTTTCTTT
CASSQTVNTEAFF
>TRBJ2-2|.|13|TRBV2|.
TGTGCCAGCAGTCTGAGGGTAAACGGGGAGCTGTTTTTT
CASSLRVNGELFF
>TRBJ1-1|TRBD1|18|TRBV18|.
TGTGCCAGCTCACCCCTTGCCGGGACAGGAGGAACGAACACTGAAGCTTTCTTT
CASSPLAGTGGTNTEAFF
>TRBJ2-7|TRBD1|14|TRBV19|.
TGTGCCAGTAGTGTGGGACAGGGGTTCTACGAGCAGTACTTC
CASSVGQGFYEQYF
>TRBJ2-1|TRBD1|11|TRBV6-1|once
TGTGCCAGCAGCCCAGGGGGTGAGCAGTTCTTC
CASSPGGEQFF
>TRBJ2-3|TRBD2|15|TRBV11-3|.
TGTGCCAGCAGCTCCCTAGCGGGAGTGGCAGATACGCAGTATTTT
CASSSLAGVADTQYF
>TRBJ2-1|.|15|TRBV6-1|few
TGTGCCAGCAGTGAAGACAGTGACCCCTACAATGAGCAGTTCTTC
CASSEDSDPYNEQFF
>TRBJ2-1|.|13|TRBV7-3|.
TGTGCCAGCAGCAACAACAGGGACAATGAGCAGTTCTTC
CASSNNRDNEQFF
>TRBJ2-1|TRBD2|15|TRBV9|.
TGTGCCAGCAGCGTAGGGGCGGGAGGGAGCAATGAGCAGTTCTTC
CASSVGAGGSNEQFF
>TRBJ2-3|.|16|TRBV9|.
TGTGCCAGCACCGACCTATCGCAGGGCGTTCCAGATACGCAGTATTTT
CASTDLSQGVPDTQYF
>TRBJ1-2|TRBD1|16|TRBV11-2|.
TGTGCCAGCAGCTCCCGGGACAGTGCCCTCGGAGGTGGCTACACCTTC
CASSSRDSALGGGYTF
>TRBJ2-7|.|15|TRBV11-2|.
TGTGCCAGCAGCTTAGATCGCCAGGTCTCCTACGAGCAGTACTTC
CASSLDRQVSYEQYF
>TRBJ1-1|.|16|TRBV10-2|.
TGCGCCAGCAGTGTCAGGGGAATATTTAGTGACACTGAAGCTTTCTTT
CASSVRGIFSDTEAFF
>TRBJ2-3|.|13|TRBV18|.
TGTGCCAGCTCACCAGGGGCCACAGATACGCAGTATTTT
CASSPGATDTQYF
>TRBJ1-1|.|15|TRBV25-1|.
TGTGCCAGCAGTCAAACCACCGCGGTGAACACTGAAGCTTTCTTT
CASSQTTAVNTEAFF
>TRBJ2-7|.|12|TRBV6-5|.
TGTGCCAGCAGTTACCCCCACTACGAGCAGTACTTC
CASSYPHYEQYF
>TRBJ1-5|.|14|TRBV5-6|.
TGTGCCAGCAGCTTGGCGCAGGGGTATCAGCCCCAGCATTTT
CASSLAQGYQPQHF
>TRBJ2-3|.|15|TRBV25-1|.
TGTGCCAGCAGTGAAGAAGGGAGCATAGTAGATACGCAGTATTTT
CASSEEGSIVDTQYF
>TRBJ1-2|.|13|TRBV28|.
TGTGCCAGCAGTCTGACACGGAACTATGGCTACACCTTC
CASSLTRNYGYTF
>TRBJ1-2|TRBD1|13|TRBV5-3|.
TGTGCCAGAAGCTTGTTTAACAGGGGTGGCTACACCTTC
CARSLFNRGGYTF
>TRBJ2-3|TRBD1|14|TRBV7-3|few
TGTGCCAGCAGCCTAGGACAGGGAGCAGATACGCAGTATTTT
CASSLGQGADTQYF
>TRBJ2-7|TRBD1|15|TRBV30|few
TGTGCCTGGAGTCTGGGACAGGCAAACTCCTACGAGCAGTACTTC
CAWSLGQANSYEQYF
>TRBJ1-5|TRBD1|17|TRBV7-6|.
TGTGCCAGCAGCCCCGGGACAGGGATCTTTCGCAATCAGCCCCAGCATTTT
CASSPGTGIFRNQPQHF
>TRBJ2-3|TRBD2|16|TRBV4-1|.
TGCGCCAGCAGCTCCTCGGGGGGAGGCCCGGCAGATACGCAGTATTTT
CASSSSGGGPADTQYF
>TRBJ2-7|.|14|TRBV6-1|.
TGTGCCAGCAGAGAGGACAGTCTAAACTACGAGCAGTACTTC
CASREDSLNYEQYF
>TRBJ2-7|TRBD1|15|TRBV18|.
TGTGCCAGCTCCCTGGACAGGGGGGACCCCTACGAGCAGTACTTC
CASSLDRGDPYEQYF
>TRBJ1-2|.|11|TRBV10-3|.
TGTGCCATCAGTGGAAAGAACCTATACACCTTC
CAISGKNLYTF
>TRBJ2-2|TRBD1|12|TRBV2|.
TGTGCCAGCAGCGGGACAGGCGGGGAGCTGTTTTTT
CASSGTGGELFF
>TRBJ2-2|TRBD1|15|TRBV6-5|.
TGTGCCAGCAGTTTCCGGGACAGAAACACCGGGGAGCTGTTTTTT
CASSFRDRNTGELFF
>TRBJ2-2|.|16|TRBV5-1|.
TGCGCCAGCAGCTTTTGGGTACACCGGGGGTCCGGGGAGCTGTTTTTT
CASSFWVHRGSGELFF
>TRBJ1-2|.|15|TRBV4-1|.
TGCGCCAGCAGCCAAACACAGGGTAGAGACTATGGCTACACCTTC
CASSQTQGRDYGYTF
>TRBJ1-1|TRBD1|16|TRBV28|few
TGTGCCAGCAGCCTTACAGGGGGCGAGAGGAACACTGAAGCTTTCTTT
CASSLTGGERNTEAFF
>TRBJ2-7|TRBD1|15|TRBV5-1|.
TGCGCCAGCAGCTTGACGGGGACAGGGCACTGGGAGCAGTACTTC
CASSLTGTGHWEQYF